This passage covers 10 T cell receptor beta chains from one sample sequenced in a study of T-cell reconstitution after alpha-beta-depleted transplantation in children. Molecular barcoding with unique molecular identifiers was used for the TCRbeta library. TCRdb passed the PCR reads through MiXCR, listing each CDR3 protein once. The repertoire holds 98,000 or so distinct CDR3 sequences, with approximately 6.4% as singletons. This material consisted of PBMCs, mostly from graft donor cells, taken 360 days after TCRalphabeta/CD19-depleted stem cell transplant. The source of these receptors is a male patient aged 2-15 years who had a stem cell transplant for acute lymphoblastic leukemia, so the T cells may come from the graft donor.

The V gene is TRBV4-3, the J gene TRBJ2-7, with 8 bases matching TRBD2. J was trimmed by 1 base and V by 1 base; bases with no gene match: 3. CDR1 is LGHNA, CDR2 YSLEER, per germline. The CDR3 covers 15 residues. This chain's CDR3 is CASSQGAGESYEQYF. The CDR3 DNA reads TGCGCCAGCAGCCAAGGAGCGGGGGAGTCCTACGAGCAGTACTTC.

The sample holds a few counts of this clonotype. The chain combines TRBV7-9 with TRBJ1-2; 7 nucleotides align to TRBD1. Germline loops: CDR1 SEHNR, CDR2 FQNEAQ (reference sequence). V was clipped by 5 bases and J by 4 bases; unmatched bases: 7. The CDR3 length is 14 residues. The DNA for the CDR3 is TGTGCCAGCAGCGAACCGGGACAGCGCTATGGCTACACCTTC. It specifies CASSEPGQRYGYTF.

This clonotype was counted between two and nine times. This rearrangement joins TRBV20-1 to TRBJ2-7; 9 bases match TRBD1. The CDR3 contains 13 residues. Unmatched junction bases numbered 4, after V lost 7 bases and J lost 0 bases. Per the germline V gene, CDR1 is DFQATT and CDR2 is SNEGSKA (reference sequence). The CDR3 here is CSVPTGGSYEQYF. The CDR3 nucleotides are TGCAGTGTACCGACAGGGGGCTCCTACGAGCAGTACTTC.

There are many counts of this clonotype. This chain connects TRBV5-1 to TRBJ2-1; 13 bases fit TRBD2. The CDR3 consists of 14 residues. In germline, CDR1 is SGHRS, CDR2 YFSETQ. J was trimmed by 6 bases and V by 8 bases; bases with no gene match: 5. The CDR3 spells CASSGLAGVNEQFF. The CDR3 nucleotides read TGCGCCAGTTCCGGACTAGCGGGAGTCAATGAGCAGTTCTTC.

The chain carries TRBV4-1 and TRBJ2-5; tentatively, D is TRBD1 (5 bases). V dropped 1 base and J dropped 4 bases, with 13 bases sitting between them. Germline V gene lookup returns CDR1 MGHRA and CDR2 YSYEKL. CDR3 size: 15 residues. CDR3 in amino acids: CASSQVVTRGETQYF. The DNA of the CDR3 is TGCGCCAGCAGCCAAGTCGTAACAAGGGGAGAGACCCAGTACTTC.

This clonotype was counted a few times. The chain is built from TRBV7-8 and TRBJ2-3, with 11 bases identical to TRBD2. The CDR3 totals 16 residues. J gave up 7 bases and V 3 bases, and 9 bases lay outside the gene matches. Germline CDR1 is SGHVS and CDR2 is FQNEAQ. The CDR3, as DNA: TGTGCCAGCAGCTTTGACTTAGCGGGAGGGCCTCATACGCAGTATTTT. Translated: CASSFDLAGGPHTQYF.

This clonotype was seen a handful of times. This sequence joins TRBV5-4 and TRBJ2-3, with 7 bases aligning to TRBD2. Germline values: CDR1 SGHNT, CDR2 YYREEE (reference sequence). Trimming at V came to 3 bases and at J to 3 bases, leaving 10 bases not matched to a gene. There are 16 residues in the CDR3. The CDR3, as DNA: TGTGCCAGCAGCTCAGTCGGACTAGAGATTACAGATACGCAGTATTTT. This gives the protein CASSSVGLEITDTQYF.

This clonotype was counted at least ten times. The chain carries TRBV29-1 and TRBJ2-6; 8 bases match TRBD2. The CDR3 contains 18 residues. Germline CDR1 reads SQVTM; CDR2 reads ANQGSEA. The V segment lost 6 bases and the J segment 0 bases; nucleotides outside the gene matches: 13. CDR3 DNA: TGCAGCGTGGGGACTAGGGGGAGAGTAGGCTCTGGGGCCAACGTCCTGACTTTC. This encodes CSVGTRGRVGSGANVLTF.

This clonotype was observed a few times. The chain uses TRBV28 and TRBJ2-7, with a tentative D call TRBD1 (6 bases). Trimming stripped 6 bases from V and 0 bases from J, with 15 bases between. CDR1 MDHEN and CDR2 SYDVKM come from the germline V gene. The CDR3 covers 15 residues. The CDR3 loop is CASSPGTSLSYEQYF. The CDR3 DNA sequence: TGTGCCAGCAGCCCCGGGACAAGCCTCTCCTACGAGCAGTACTTC. Complete variable domain (other parts from reference TRBV28 and TRBJ2-7): DVKVTQSSRYLVKRTGEKVFLECVQDMDHENMFWYRQDPGLGLRLIYFSYDVKMKEKGDIPEGYSVSREKKERFSLILESASTNQTSMYLCASSPGTSLSYEQYFGPGTRLTVT.

The V and J genes are TRBV7-2 and TRBJ2-7; TRBD2 aligns across 11 bases. After removal of 1 base from V and 7 bases from J, the junction contained 3 bases not matched to a gene. The germline CDR1 and CDR2 sequences are SGHTA and FQGNSA. This CDR3 has 14 residues. The CDR3 DNA follows: TGTGCCAGCAGCTTAGTTCCTAGCGGGAGGGAGCAGTACTTC. As protein: CASSLVPSGREQYF.